The clone carrying this TCR beta chain was recorded once. The data were taken from a study of T cells in Graves' hyperthyroidism and ophthalmopathy. The V gene's germline CDR1 is MNHEY and CDR2 SVGEGT. The CDR3 contains 14 residues. V dropped 5 bases and J dropped 4 bases, with 15 bases sitting between them. Amplified TCR beta CDR3 regions came from RNA transcripts. Using the HTBI primer set, a first-round RT-PCR was run on the TCR CDR3. TCRdb re-called the multiplex PCR reads through MiXCR, storing one row per CDR3 protein. Among about 200,000 distinct CDR3 sequences listed, 17% were seen once. The TCR was taken from a woman between 45 and 65 years old with Graves' hyperthyroidism. The chain has TRBV6-2 or TRBV6-3 and TRBJ2-7; tentative D call: TRBD2 (6 bases). The sequencing input was blood. In DNA form, the CDR3 reads TGTGCCAGCAGTGGTTGGGGGAGGACTTACGAGCAGTACTTC. The encoded protein is CASSGWGRTYEQYF.